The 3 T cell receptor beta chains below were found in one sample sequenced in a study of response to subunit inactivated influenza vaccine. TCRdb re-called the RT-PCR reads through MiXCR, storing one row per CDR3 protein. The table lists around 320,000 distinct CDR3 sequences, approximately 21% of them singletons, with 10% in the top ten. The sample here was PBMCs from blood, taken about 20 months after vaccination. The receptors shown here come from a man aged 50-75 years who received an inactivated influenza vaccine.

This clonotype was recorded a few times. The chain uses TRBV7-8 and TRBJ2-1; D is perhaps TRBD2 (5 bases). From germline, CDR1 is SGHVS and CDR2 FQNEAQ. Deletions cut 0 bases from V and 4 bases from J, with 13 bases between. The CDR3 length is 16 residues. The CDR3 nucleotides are TGTGCCAGCAGCTTAGCGAGGGCACTACCATACAATGAGCAGTTCTTC. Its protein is CASSLARALPYNEQFF.

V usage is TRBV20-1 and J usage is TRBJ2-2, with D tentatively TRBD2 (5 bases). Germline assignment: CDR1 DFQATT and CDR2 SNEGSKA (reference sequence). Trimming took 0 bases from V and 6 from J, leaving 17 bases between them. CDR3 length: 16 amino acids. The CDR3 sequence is CSARDWLASNAGELFF. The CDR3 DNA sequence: TGCAGTGCTAGAGATTGGCTAGCTTCCAATGCCGGGGAGCTGTTTTTT.

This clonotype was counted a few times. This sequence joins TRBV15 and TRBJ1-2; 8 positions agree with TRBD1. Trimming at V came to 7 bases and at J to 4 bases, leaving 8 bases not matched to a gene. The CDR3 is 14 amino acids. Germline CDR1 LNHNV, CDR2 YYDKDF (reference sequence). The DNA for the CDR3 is TGTGCCACCAAACTCGGGACAGGAGGCTATGGCTACACCTTC. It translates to CATKLGTGGYGYTF.